This T cell receptor (beta chain) was identified in a study of OX40 agonist ivuxolimab in advanced cancers. Study at large: With ivuxolimab, an agonistic anti-OX40 (CD134) antibody, patients were treated.

Trimming removed 2 bases at V and 10 bases at J, with 14 bases between. This CDR3 comprises 14 residues. Germline CDR1 MNHEY, CDR2 SVGAGI. The method was immunoSEQ multiplex PCR; TCRdb's version includes in-frame clones alone and lacks a portion of them. This table holds 30,000 to 35,000 clones, 80% to 85% found once. General study results and limits: Expansion of clones was among the lowest in partial responders at 0.1-3.0 mg/kg. CD4+ and CD8+ blood T cells expanded clonally by week 6 at 0.1 to 3.0 mg/kg.

With respect to this clone: Its antigen is undetermined.

The clonotype originates from an adult with an advanced solid tumor such as melanoma, head and neck, liver or kidney cancer. The J gene is TRBJ1-4, the V gene TRBV6-5, with TRBD1 as a possible D gene (5 bases). The sequencing here drew on CD4+ or CD8+ T cells sorted from blood, taken in a trial of the OX40 agonist ivuxolimab. The DNA for the CDR3 is TGTGCCAGCAGTTACGGCCTCCCAAGGGGAAAACTGTTTTTT. It codes for CASSYGLPRGKLFF.